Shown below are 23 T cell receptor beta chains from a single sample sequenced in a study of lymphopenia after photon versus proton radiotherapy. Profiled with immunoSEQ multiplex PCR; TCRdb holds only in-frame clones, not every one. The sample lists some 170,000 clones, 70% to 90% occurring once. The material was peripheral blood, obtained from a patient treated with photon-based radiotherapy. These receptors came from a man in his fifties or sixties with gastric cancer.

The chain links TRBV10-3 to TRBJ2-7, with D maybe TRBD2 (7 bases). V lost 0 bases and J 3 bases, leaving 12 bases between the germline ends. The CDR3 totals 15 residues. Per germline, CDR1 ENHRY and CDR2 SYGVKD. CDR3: CAISESGGVGYEQYF. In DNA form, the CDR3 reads TGTGCCATCAGTGAGTCAGGGGGGGTAGGCTACGAGCAGTACTTC.

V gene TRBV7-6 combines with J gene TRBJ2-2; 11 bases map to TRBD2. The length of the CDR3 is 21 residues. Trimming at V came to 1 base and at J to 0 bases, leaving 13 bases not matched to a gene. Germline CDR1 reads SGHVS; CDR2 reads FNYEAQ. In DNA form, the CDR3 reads TGTGCCAGCAGCTTAGTACCTGGGACTAGCGGAAAGTATTCGAACACCGGGGAGCTGTTTTTT. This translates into CASSLVPGTSGKYSNTGELFF. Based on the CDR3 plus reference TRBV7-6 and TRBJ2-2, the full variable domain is GAGVSQSPRYKVTKRGQDVALRCDPISGHVSLYWYRQALGQGPEFLTYFNYEAQQDKSGLPNDRFSAERPEGSISTLTIQRTEQRDSAMYRCASSLVPGTSGKYSNTGELFFGEGSRLTVL.

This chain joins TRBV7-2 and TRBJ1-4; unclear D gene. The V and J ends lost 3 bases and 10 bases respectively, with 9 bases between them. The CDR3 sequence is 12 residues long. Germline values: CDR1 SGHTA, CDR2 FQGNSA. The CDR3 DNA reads TGTGCCAGCAGCTTCACACAAGGAAAACTGTTTTTT. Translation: CASSFTQGKLFF. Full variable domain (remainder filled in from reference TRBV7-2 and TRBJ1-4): GAGVSQSPSNKVTEKGKDVELRCDPISGHTALYWYRQSLGQGLEFLIYFQGNSAPDKSGLPSDRFSAERTGGSVSTLTIQRTQQEDSAVYLCASSFTQGKLFFGSGTQLSVL.

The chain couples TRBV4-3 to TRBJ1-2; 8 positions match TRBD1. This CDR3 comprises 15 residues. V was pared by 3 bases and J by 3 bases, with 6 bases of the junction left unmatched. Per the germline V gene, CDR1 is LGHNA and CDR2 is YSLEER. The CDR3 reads CASSQSLTGDYGYTF. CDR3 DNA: TGCGCCAGCAGCCAGAGTCTGACAGGGGACTATGGCTACACCTTC.

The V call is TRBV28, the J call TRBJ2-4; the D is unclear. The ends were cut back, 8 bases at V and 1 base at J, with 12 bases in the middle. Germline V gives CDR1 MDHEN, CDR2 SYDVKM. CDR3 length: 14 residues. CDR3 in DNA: TGTGCCAGCGTAGGCTCGGTGGCCAAAAACATTCAGTACTTC. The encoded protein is CASVGSVAKNIQYF.

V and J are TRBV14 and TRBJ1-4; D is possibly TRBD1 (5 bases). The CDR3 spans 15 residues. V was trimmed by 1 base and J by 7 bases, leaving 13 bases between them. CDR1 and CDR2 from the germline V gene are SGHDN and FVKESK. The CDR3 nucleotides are TGTGCCAGCAGCCAAGGTCGGGACTTTGGTGAAAAACTGTTTTTT. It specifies CASSQGRDFGEKLFF.

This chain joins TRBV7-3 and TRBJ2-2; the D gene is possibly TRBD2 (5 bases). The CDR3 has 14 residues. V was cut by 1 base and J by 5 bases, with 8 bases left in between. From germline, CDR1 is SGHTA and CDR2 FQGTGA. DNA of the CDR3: TGTGCCAGCAGCTTAATTGGAGGTACCGGGGAGCTGTTTTTT. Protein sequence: CASSLIGGTGELFF.

The CDR3 DNA sequence: TGTGCTAGTGGTATAGGCGGGACTTTAGAGCAGTACTTC. Translating it yields CASGIGGTLEQYF. The chain recombines TRBV12-5 with TRBJ2-7; maybe TRBD2 (6 bases). Looked up from germline, CDR1 is LGHNT and CDR2 is FRNRAP. The CDR3 is 13 residues long. Trimming cost V 5 bases and J 7 bases, with 15 bases left between them. Full variable domain (missing parts from reference TRBV12-5 and TRBJ2-7): DARVTQTPRHKVTEMGQEVTMRCQPILGHNTVFWYRQTMMQGLELLAYFRNRAPLDDSGMPKDRFSAEMPDATLATLKIQPSEPRDSAVYFCASGIGGTLEQYFGPGTRLTVT.

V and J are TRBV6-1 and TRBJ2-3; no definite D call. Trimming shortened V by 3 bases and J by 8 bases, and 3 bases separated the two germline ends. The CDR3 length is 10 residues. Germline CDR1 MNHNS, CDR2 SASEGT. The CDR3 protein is CASSEGTQYF. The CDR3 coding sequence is TGTGCCAGCAGTGAGGGTACGCAGTATTTT.

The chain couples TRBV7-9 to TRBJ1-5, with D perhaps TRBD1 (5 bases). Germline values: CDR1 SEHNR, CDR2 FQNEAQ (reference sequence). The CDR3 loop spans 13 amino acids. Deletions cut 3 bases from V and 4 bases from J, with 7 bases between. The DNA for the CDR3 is TGTGCCAGCAGCTTGACAGTAAATCAGCCCCAGCATTTT. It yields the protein CASSLTVNQPQHF.

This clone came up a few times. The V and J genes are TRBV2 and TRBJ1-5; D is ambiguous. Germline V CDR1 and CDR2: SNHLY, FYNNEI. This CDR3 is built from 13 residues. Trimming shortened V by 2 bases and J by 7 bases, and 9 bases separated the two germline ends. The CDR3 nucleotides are TGTGCCAGCAGTGAACCAGGCGGACAGCCCCAGCATTTT. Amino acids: CASSEPGGQPQHF.

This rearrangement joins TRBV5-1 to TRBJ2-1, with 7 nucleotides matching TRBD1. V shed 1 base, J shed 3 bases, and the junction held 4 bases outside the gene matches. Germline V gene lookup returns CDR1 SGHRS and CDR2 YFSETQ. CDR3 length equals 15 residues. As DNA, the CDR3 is TGCGCCAGCAGCTTGAGGCAGGGGGACTACAATGAGCAGTTCTTC. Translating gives CASSLRQGDYNEQFF.

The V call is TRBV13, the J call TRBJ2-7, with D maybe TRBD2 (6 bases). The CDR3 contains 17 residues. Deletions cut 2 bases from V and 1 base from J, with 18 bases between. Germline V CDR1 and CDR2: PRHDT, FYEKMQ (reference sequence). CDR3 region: CASSLLRGPLRSYEQYF. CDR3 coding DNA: TGTGCCAGCAGCTTATTGCGGGGTCCCTTGCGGTCCTACGAGCAGTACTTC. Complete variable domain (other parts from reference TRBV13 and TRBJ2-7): AAGVIQSPRHLIKEKRETATLKCYPIPRHDTVYWYQQGPGQDPQFLISFYEKMQSDKGSIPDRFSAQQFSDYHSELNMSSLELGDSALYFCASSLLRGPLRSYEQYFGPGTRLTVT.

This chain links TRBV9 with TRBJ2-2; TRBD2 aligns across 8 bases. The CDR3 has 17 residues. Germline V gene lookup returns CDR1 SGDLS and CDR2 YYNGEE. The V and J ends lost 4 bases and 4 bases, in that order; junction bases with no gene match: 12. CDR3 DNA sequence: TGTGCCAGCAGCCTCGAGCAGACTAGCGCTATCACCGGGGAGCTGTTTTTT. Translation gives CASSLEQTSAITGELFF. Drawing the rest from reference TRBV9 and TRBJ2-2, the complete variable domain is DSGVTQTPKHLITATGQRVTLRCSPRSGDLSVYWYQQSLDQGLQFLIQYYNGEERAKGNILERFSAQQFPDLHSELNLSSLELGDSALYFCASSLEQTSAITGELFFGEGSRLTVL.

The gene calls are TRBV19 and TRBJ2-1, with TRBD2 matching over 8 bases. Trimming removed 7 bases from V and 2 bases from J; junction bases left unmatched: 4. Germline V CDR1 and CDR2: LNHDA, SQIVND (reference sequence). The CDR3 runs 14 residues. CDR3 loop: CASNGGGPYNEQFF. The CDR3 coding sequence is TGTGCCAGTAACGGCGGGGGGCCCTACAATGAGCAGTTCTTC.

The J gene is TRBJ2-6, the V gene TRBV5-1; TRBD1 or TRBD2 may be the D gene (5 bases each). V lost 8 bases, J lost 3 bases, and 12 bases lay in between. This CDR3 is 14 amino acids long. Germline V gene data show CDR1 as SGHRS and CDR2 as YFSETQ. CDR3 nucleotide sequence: TGCGCCAGTGGCGAGGGGCTTGGGGCCAACGTCCTGACTTTC. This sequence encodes CASGEGLGANVLTF. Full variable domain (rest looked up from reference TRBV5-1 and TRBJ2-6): KAGVTQTPRYLIKTRGQQVTLSCSPISGHRSVSWYQQTPGQGLQFLFEYFSETQRNKGNFPGRFSGRQFSNSRSEMNVSTLELGDSALYLCASGEGLGANVLTFGAGSRLTVL.

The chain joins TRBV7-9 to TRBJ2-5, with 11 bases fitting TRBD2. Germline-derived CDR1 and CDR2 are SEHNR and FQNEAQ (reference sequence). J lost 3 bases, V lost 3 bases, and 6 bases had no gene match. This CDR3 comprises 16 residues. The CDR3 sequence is CASSLTSGKKKETQYF. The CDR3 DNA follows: TGTGCCAGCAGCTTGACTAGCGGGAAAAAAAAAGAGACCCAGTACTTC.

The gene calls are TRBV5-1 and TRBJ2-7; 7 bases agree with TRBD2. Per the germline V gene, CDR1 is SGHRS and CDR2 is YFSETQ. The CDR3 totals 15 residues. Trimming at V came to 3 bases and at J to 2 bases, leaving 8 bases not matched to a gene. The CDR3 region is CASSWAPSGTYEQYF. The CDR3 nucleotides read TGCGCCAGCAGCTGGGCCCCTAGCGGAACCTACGAGCAGTACTTC.

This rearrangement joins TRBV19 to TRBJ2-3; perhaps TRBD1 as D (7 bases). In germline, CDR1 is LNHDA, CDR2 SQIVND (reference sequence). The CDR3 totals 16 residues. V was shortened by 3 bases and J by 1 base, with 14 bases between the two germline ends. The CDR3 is CASSMTGGGRTDTQYF. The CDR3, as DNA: TGTGCCAGTAGTATGACTGGAGGGGGCCGCACAGATACGCAGTATTTT.

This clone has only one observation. CDR3 in DNA: TGTGCCAGCAGCGTCTCTAGCGGGAGGGGGTCCGGGGAGCTGTTTTTT. Its protein is CASSVSSGRGSGELFF. The J gene is TRBJ2-2, the V gene TRBV9; 12 nucleotides match TRBD2. V was pared by 2 bases and J by 6 bases, with 5 bases of the junction left unmatched. CDR1 is SGDLS, CDR2 YYNGEE, per germline. This CDR3 has 16 residues.

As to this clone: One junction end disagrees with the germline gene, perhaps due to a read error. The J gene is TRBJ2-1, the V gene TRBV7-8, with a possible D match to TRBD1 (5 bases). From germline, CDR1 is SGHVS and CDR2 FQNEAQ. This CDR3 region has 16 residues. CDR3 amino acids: CASSQDQAGPMGEQFF. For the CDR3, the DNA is TGCGCCAGCAGCCAAGATCAGGCAGGGCCCATGGGTGAGCAGTTCTTC.

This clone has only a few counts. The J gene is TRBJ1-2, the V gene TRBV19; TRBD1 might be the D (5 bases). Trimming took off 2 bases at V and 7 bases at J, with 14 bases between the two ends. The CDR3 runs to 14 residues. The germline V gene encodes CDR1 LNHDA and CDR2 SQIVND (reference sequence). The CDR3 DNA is TGTGCCAGTAGTATATCTGGCAGGGAGGCTGGCTACACCTTC. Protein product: CASSISGREAGYTF. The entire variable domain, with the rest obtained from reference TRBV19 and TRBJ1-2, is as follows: DGGITQSPKYLFRKEGQNVTLSCEQNLNHDAMYWYRQDPGQGLRLIYYSQIVNDFQKGDIAEGYSVSREKKESFPLTVTSAQKNPTAFYLCASSISGREAGYTFGSGTRLTVV.

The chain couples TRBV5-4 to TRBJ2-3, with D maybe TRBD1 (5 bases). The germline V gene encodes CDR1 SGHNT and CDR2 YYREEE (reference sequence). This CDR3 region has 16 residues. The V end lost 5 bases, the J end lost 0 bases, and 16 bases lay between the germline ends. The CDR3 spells CASSPRWTLSTDTQYF. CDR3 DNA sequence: TGTGCCAGCAGTCCCCGTTGGACACTTAGCACAGATACGCAGTATTTT.